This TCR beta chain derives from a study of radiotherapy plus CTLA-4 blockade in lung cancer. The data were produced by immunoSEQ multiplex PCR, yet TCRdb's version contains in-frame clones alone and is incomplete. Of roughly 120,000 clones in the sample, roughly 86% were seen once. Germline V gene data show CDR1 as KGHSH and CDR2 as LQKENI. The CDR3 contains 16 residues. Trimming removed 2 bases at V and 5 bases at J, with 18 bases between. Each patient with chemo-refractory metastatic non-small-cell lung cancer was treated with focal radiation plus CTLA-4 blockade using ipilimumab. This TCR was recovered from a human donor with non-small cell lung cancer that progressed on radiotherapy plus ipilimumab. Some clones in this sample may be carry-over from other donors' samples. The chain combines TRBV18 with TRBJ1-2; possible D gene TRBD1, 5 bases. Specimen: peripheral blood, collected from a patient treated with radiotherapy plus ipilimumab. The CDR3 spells CASSPKSDDSPYGYTF. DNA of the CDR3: TGTGCCAGCTCACCAAAATCAGACGACAGTCCTTATGGCTACACCTTC.